This T cell receptor (beta chain) was retrieved from a study of molecular identifiers for immune sequencing clone quantification. Trimming stripped 5 bases from V and 2 bases from J, with 13 bases between. The CDR3 has 15 amino acids. Germline assignment: CDR1 SGHAT and CDR2 FQNNGV. Comments on this clonotype: Its antigen is still unknown.

Using a CD8+CD4-CCR7+CD45RA+ phenotype, naive CD8 T cells were sorted. Overall study findings and caveats: Investigators reportedly could detect spiked Jurkat TCR RNA from one cell among about a million naive cells. Whereas naive cells kept under 1% of molecules in clones above 20 RNA copies, such clones held over 97% in effectors.

In preparing bulk TCR libraries, previously described methods and listed TCR primers were used. Using its own MiXCR run on the PCR reads, TCRdb lists one record per CDR3 protein. The sample has tens of thousands of distinct CDR3 sequences, about 23% seen once. The chain recombines TRBV11-2 with TRBJ1-5; weak D call: TRBD1 (5 bases). The TCR comes from a human donor in good health. Some libraries in this study had Jurkat cell RNA spiked in. Input material: naive CD8+ T cells from blood, with Jurkat cell RNA spiked in. As to subset: FACS-sorted CD8+CD4-CCR7+CD45RA+ naive T cells. The CDR3 DNA reads as TGTGCCAGCAGCCGCTCCGGGGGTGGCAATCAGCCCCAGCATTTT. As protein: CASSRSGGGNQPQHF.